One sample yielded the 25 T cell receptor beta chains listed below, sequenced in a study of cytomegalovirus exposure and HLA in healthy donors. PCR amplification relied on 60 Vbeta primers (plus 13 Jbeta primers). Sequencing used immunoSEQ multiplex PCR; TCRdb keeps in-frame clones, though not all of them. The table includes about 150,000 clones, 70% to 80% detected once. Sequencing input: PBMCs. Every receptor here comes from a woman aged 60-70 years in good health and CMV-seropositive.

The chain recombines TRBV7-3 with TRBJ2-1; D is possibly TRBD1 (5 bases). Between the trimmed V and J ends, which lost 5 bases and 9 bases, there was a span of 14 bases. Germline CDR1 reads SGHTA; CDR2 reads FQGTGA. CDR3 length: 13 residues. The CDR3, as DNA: TGTGCCAGCAGCGGAAAGGGGCTGGGTGAGCAGTTCTTC. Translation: CASSGKGLGEQFF.

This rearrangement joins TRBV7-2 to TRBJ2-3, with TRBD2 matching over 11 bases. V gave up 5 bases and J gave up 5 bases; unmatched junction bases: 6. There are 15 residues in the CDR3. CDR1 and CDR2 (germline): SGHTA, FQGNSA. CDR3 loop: CASSPSGRNEDTQYF. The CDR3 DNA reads TGTGCCAGCAGCCCTAGCGGGAGGAATGAAGATACGCAGTATTTT.

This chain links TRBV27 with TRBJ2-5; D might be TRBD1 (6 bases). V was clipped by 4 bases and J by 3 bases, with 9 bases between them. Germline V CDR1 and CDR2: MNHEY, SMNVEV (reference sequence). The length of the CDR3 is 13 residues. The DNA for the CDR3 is TGTGCCAGCAGTTGGACAGACAAAGAGACCCAGTACTTC. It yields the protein CASSWTDKETQYF.

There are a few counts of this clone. The CDR3, as DNA: TGTGCCAGCAGCCAGGGGGGTCCTCAGACCCAGTACTTC. Amino acids: CASSQGGPQTQYF. The chain uses TRBV6-6 and TRBJ2-5; a weak D match, TRBD1 (7 bases). Germline V gives CDR1 MNHNY, CDR2 SVGAGI (reference sequence). V was clipped by 6 bases and J by 6 bases, with 14 bases between them. This CDR3 contains 13 residues.

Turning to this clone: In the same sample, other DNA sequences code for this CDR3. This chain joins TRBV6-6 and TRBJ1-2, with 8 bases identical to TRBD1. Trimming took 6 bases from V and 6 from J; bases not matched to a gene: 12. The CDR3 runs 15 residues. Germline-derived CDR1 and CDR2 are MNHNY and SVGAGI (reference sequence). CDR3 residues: CASRTGTQGANGYTF. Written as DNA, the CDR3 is TGTGCCAGCAGAACCGGGACTCAGGGGGCGAATGGCTACACCTTC.

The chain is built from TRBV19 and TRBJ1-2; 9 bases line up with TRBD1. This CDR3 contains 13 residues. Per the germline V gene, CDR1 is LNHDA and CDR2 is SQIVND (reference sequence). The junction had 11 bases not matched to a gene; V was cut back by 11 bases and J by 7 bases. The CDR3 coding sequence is TGTGCCGCTAGTTGGGACAGGGACTCTGGCTACACCTTC. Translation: CAASWDRDSGYTF. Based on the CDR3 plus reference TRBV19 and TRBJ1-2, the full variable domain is DGGITQSPKYLFRKEGQNVTLSCEQNLNHDAMYWYRQDPGQGLRLIYYSQIVNDFQKGDIAEGYSVSREKKESFPLTVTSAQKNPTAFYLCAASWDRDSGYTFGSGTRLTVV.

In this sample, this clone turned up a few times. For the CDR3, the DNA is TGTGCCTGGAGCTTAGCCCAAGAGACCCAGTACTTC. Translation: CAWSLAQETQYF. J is TRBJ2-5 and V is TRBV30; D unresolved. This CDR3 contains 12 residues. V was trimmed by 3 bases and J by 1 base, leaving 6 bases between them. Germline V lookup: CDR1 GTSNPN, CDR2 SVGIG (reference sequence). The full variable domain, its missing parts supplied by reference TRBV30 and TRBJ2-5, is SQTIHQWPATLVQPVGSPLSLECTVEGTSNPNLYWYRQAAGRGLQLLFYSVGIGQISSEVPQNLSASRPQDRQFILSSKKLLLSDSGFYLCAWSLAQETQYFGPGTRLLVL.

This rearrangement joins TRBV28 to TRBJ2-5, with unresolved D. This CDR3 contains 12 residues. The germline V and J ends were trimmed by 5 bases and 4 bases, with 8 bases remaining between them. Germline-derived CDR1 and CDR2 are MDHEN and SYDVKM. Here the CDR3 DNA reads TGTGCCAGCAGTCAATCAATAGAGACCCAGTACTTC. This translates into CASSQSIETQYF.

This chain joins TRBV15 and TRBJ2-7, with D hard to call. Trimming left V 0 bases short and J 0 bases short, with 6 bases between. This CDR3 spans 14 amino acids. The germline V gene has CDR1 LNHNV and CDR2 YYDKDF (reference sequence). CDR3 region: CATSRDTLSYEQYF. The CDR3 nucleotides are TGTGCCACCAGCAGAGATACTCTCTCCTACGAGCAGTACTTC.

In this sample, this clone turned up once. The CDR3 here is CASRPQGQNTEAFF. Written as DNA, the CDR3 is TGTGCCAGCAGACCCCAGGGGCAGAACACTGAAGCTTTCTTT. The V and J genes are TRBV28 and TRBJ1-1; TRBD1 might be the D (6 bases). The CDR3 totals 14 residues. Germline-derived CDR1 and CDR2 are MDHEN and SYDVKM. Trimming cost V 6 bases and J 1 base, with 12 bases left between them.

The CDR3 is CASSYSAGSNQPQHF. CDR3 coding DNA: TGTGCCAGCAGTTACTCGGCAGGGAGCAATCAGCCCCAGCATTTT. The chain combines TRBV6-6 with TRBJ1-5; D may be TRBD1 (5 bases). The germline V gene has CDR1 MNHNY and CDR2 SVGAGI (reference sequence). The CDR3 contains 15 residues. Trimming took 0 bases from V and 1 from J, leaving 7 bases between them.

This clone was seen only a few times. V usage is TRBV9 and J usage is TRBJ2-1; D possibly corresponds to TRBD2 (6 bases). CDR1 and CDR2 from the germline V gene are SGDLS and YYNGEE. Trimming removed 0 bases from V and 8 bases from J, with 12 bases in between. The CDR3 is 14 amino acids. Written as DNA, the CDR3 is TGTGCCAGCAGCGTAGGGTTGCGGGAAGATGAGCAGTTCTTC. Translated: CASSVGLREDEQFF.

CDR3 sequence reads: CSVEGLSGSTDTQYF. CDR3 coding DNA: TGCAGCGTTGAAGGGCTTAGCGGGAGTACAGATACGCAGTATTTT. The chain employs TRBV29-1 and TRBJ2-3; the match to TRBD2 covers 9 bases. Trimming took 1 base from V and 3 from J; bases not matched to a gene: 5. Germline V gives CDR1 SQVTM, CDR2 ANQGSEA. The CDR3 extends over 15 amino acids.

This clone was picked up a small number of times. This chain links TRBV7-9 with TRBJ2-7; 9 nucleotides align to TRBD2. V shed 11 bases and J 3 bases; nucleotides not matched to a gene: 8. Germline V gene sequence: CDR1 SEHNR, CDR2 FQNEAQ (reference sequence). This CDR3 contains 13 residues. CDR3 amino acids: CAGGRAGGYEQYF. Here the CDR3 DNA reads TGTGCCGGCGGGAGGGCGGGAGGCTACGAGCAGTACTTC.

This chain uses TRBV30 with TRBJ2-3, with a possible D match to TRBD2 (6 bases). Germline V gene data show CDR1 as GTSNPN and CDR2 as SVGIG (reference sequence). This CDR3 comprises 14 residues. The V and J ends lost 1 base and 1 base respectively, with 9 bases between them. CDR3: CAWSALAGTDTQYF. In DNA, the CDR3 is TGTGCCTGGAGTGCGTTAGCGGGCACAGATACGCAGTATTTT.

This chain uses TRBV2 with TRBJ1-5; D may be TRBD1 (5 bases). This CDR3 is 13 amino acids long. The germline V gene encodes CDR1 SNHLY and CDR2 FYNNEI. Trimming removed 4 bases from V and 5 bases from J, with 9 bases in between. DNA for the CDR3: TGTGCCAGCAGTGGGCTAGGGGATCAGCCCCAGCATTTT. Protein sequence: CASSGLGDQPQHF.

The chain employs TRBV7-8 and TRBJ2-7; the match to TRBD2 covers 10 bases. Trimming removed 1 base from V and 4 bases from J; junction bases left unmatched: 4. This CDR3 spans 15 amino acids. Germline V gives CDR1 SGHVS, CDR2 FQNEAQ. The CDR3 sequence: CASSLGASGSYEQYF. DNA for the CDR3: TGTGCCAGCAGCTTAGGGGCTAGCGGGAGTTACGAGCAGTACTTC.

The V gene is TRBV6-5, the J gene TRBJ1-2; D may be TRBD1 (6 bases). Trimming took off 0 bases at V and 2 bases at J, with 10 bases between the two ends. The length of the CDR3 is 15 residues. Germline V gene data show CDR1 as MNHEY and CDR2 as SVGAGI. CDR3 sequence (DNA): TGTGCCAGCAGTTACTCGAAAAGGGGGAACTATGGCTACACCTTC. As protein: CASSYSKRGNYGYTF.

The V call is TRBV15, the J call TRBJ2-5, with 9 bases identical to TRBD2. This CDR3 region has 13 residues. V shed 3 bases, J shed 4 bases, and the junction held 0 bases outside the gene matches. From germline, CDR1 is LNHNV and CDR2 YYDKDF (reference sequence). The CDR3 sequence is CATSSSGRETQYF. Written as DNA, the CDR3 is TGTGCCACCAGCAGTAGCGGGAGAGAGACCCAGTACTTC.

CDR3 DNA sequence: TGTGCCAGCAGTTCCGGGACAGGGTCGACCAATCAGCCCCAGCATTTT. Its translation is CASSSGTGSTNQPQHF. The chain carries TRBV2 and TRBJ1-5, with 9 nucleotides matching TRBD1. The germline gives CDR1 SNHLY, CDR2 FYNNEI. The CDR3 sequence is 16 residues long. V lost 5 bases, J lost 3 bases, and 8 bases stayed unmatched.

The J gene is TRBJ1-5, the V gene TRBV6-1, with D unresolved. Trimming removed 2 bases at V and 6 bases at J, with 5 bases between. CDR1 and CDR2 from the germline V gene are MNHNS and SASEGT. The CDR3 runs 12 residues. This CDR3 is CASSEFGQPQHF. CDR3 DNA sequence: TGTGCCAGCAGTGAATTCGGTCAGCCCCAGCATTTT.

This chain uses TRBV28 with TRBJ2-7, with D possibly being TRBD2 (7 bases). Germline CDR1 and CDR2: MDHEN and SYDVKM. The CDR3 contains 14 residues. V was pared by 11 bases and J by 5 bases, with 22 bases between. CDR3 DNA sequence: TGTGCCGCCAATAAAAGGGGGGGCATGAACGAGCAGTACTTC. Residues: CAANKRGGMNEQYF. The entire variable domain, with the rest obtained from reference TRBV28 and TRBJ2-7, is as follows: DVKVTQSSRYLVKRTGEKVFLECVQDMDHENMFWYRQDPGLGLRLIYFSYDVKMKEKGDIPEGYSVSREKKERFSLILESASTNQTSMYLCAANKRGGMNEQYFGPGTRLTVT.

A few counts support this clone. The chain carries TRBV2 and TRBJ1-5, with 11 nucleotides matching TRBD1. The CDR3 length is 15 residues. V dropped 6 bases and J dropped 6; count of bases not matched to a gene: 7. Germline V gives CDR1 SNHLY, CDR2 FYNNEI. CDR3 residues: CASSSGQGAVQPQHF. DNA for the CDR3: TGTGCCAGCAGCAGCGGACAGGGGGCGGTTCAGCCCCAGCATTTT.

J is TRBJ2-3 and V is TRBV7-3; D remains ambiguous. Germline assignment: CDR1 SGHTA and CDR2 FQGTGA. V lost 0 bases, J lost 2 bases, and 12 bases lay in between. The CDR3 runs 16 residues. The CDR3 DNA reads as TGTGCCAGCAGCTTAACGGCCTCTCAAAACACAGATACGCAGTATTTT. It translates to CASSLTASQNTDTQYF.

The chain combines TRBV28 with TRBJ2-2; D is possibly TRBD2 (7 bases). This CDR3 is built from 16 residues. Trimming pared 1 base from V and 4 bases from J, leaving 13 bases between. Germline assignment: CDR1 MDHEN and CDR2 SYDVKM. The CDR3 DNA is TGTGCCAGCAGTTTATCGGCAGGGGAGGGCACCGGGGAGCTGTTTTTT. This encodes CASSLSAGEGTGELFF.